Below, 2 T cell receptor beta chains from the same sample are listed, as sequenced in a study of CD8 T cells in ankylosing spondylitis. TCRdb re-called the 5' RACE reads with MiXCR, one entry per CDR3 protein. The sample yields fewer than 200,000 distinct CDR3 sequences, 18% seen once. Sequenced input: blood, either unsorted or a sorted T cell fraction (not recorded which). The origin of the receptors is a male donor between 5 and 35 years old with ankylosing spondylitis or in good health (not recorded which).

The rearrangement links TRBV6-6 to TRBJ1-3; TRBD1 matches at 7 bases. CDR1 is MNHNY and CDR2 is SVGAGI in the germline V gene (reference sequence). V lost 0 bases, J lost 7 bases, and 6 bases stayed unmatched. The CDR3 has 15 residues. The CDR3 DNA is TGTGCCAGCAGTTACTCGGGTGGGACAGAGAACACCATATATTTT. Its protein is CASSYSGGTENTIYF.

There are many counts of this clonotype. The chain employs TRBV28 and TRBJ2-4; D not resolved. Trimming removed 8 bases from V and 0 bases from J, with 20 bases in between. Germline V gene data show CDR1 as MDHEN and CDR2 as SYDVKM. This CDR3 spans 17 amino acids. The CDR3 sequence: CASATGQLMLAKNIQYF. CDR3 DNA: TGTGCCAGCGCAACCGGGCAGCTTATGCTAGCCAAAAACATTCAGTACTTC.